Presented here are 17 T cell receptor beta chains from one specimen sequenced in a study of blood T cell repertoires in COVID-19. Here immunoSEQ multiplex PCR was the method, and the copy in TCRdb shows in-frame clones only, minus some. This sample has around 100,000 clones, with about 90% found just once. Material for sequencing was peripheral blood. Source of these receptors: a human donor in a cohort sampled during active COVID-19.

The chain employs TRBV7-8 and TRBJ1-1, with TRBD1 matching over 7 bases. This CDR3 region has 15 residues. CDR1 is SGHVS and CDR2 is FQNEAQ in the germline V gene. Trimming removed 1 base from V and 0 bases from J; junction bases left unmatched: 2. The CDR3, as DNA: TGTGCCAGCAGCTTAGGAGGGACAGTGAACACTGAAGCTTTCTTT. It encodes CASSLGGTVNTEAFF.

This clone ranks as large. As DNA, the CDR3 is TGTGCCAGCAGCTTGGGGACAGGGGATTACTACGAGCAGTACTTC. It specifies CASSLGTGDYYEQYF. The gene calls are TRBV28 and TRBJ2-7; TRBD1 matches at 10 bases. The trim removed 6 bases at V and 3 bases at J, leaving 8 bases unmatched. There are 15 residues in the CDR3. Germline V lookup: CDR1 MDHEN, CDR2 SYDVKM. The full variable domain, completed using reference TRBV28 and TRBJ2-7, is DVKVTQSSRYLVKRTGEKVFLECVQDMDHENMFWYRQDPGLGLRLIYFSYDVKMKEKGDIPEGYSVSREKKERFSLILESASTNQTSMYLCASSLGTGDYYEQYFGPGTRLTVT.

The V call is TRBV28, the J call TRBJ2-1; D may be TRBD1 (5 bases). The CDR3 totals 15 residues. Germline V gives CDR1 MDHEN, CDR2 SYDVKM. Trimming removed 3 bases from V and 8 bases from J, with 17 bases in between. The CDR3 sequence is CASSFVRRQGYEQFF. In DNA form, the CDR3 reads TGTGCCAGCAGTTTCGTCCGTCGGCAGGGCTATGAGCAGTTCTTC.

The CDR3 reads CASSPRPEHSSGANVLTF. CDR3 sequence (DNA): TGCGCCAGCAGCCCACGGCCCGAGCACAGCTCTGGGGCCAACGTCCTGACTTTC. The chain couples TRBV5-1 to TRBJ2-6; no firm D call. The CDR3 consists of 18 residues. V was clipped by 4 bases and J by 0 bases, with 17 bases between them. The germline CDR1 and CDR2 sequences are SGHRS and YFSETQ.

The chain uses TRBV19 and TRBJ1-5; D remains unclear. V dropped 7 bases and J dropped 5 bases, with 12 bases sitting between them. The CDR3 sequence is 13 residues long. CDR1 is LNHDA and CDR2 is SQIVND in the germline V gene (reference sequence). The CDR3 protein is CASTPQRHQPQHF. The CDR3 coding sequence is TGTGCCAGTACCCCCCAGAGGCATCAGCCCCAGCATTTT.

The rearrangement uses TRBV29-1 and TRBJ1-5, with D possibly being TRBD1 (5 bases). Per the germline V gene, CDR1 is SQVTM and CDR2 is ANQGSEA. V lost 4 bases and J lost 5, with 12 bases in between. The CDR3 runs to 13 residues. CDR3 sequence: CSVAQGRDQPQHF. The CDR3 bases are TGCAGCGTTGCGCAGGGAAGGGATCAGCCCCAGCATTTT.

The V call is TRBV6-2 or TRBV6-3, the J call TRBJ2-7, with a possible D match to TRBD1 (5 bases). This CDR3 is built from 16 residues. Deletions cut 0 bases from V and 6 bases from J, with 18 bases between. Germline V CDR1 and CDR2: MNHEY, SVGEGT. The CDR3 region is CASSYSGQGKVREQYF. For the CDR3, the DNA is TGTGCCAGCAGTTACTCGGGGCAGGGTAAGGTACGCGAGCAGTACTTC.

The rearrangement links TRBV5-1 to TRBJ2-2, with D possibly matching TRBD1 (6 bases). The germline V gene encodes CDR1 SGHRS and CDR2 YFSETQ. This CDR3 has 15 amino acids. V gave up 0 bases and J gave up 6 bases, with 12 bases separating them. The CDR3 nucleotides read TGCGCCAGCAGCTTGGAACCAGGGGTCTCCGGGGAGCTGTTTTTT. Its protein product is CASSLEPGVSGELFF.

CDR3 DNA sequence: TGTGCCAGTCATGGGACTAGCGGAGGCACAGATACGCAGTATTTT. Protein: CASHGTSGGTDTQYF. V gene TRBV19 combines with J gene TRBJ2-3; 11 bases are a match to TRBD2. Germline lookup yields CDR1 LNHDA and CDR2 SQIVND (reference sequence). The V segment lost 8 bases and the J segment 1 base; nucleotides outside the gene matches: 5. The CDR3 totals 15 residues.

The chain is built from TRBV19 and TRBJ2-2, with 9 bases fitting TRBD1. This CDR3 is 15 amino acids long. J gave up 5 bases and V 3 bases, and 4 bases lay outside the gene matches. CDR1 LNHDA and CDR2 SQIVND come from the germline V gene (reference sequence). The chain's CDR3 is CASSIGTGWTGELFF. Written as DNA, the CDR3 is TGTGCCAGTAGTATTGGGACAGGGTGGACCGGGGAGCTGTTTTTT. The variable domain in full, with the rest retrieved from reference TRBV19 and TRBJ2-2, is DGGITQSPKYLFRKEGQNVTLSCEQNLNHDAMYWYRQDPGQGLRLIYYSQIVNDFQKGDIAEGYSVSREKKESFPLTVTSAQKNPTAFYLCASSIGTGWTGELFFGEGSRLTVL.

This CDR3 reads CASSDGTSGRRNEQFF. The DNA of the CDR3 is TGTGCCAGCAGCGACGGGACTAGCGGGAGGAGAAATGAGCAGTTCTTC. The chain uses TRBV7-9 and TRBJ2-1, with 15 bases matching TRBD2. The CDR3 is 16 residues long. Per germline, CDR1 SEHNR and CDR2 FQNEAQ (reference sequence). J gave up 7 bases and V 5 bases, and 6 bases lay outside the gene matches. Filled out from reference TRBV7-9 and TRBJ2-1, the complete variable domain reads DTGVSQNPRHKITKRGQNVTFRCDPISEHNRLYWYRQTLGQGPEFLTYFQNEAQLEKSRLLSDRFSAERPKGSFSTLEIQRTEQGDSAMYLCASSDGTSGRRNEQFFGPGTRLTVL.

The V gene is TRBV7-9, the J gene TRBJ1-6; possible D gene TRBD1, 5 bases. This CDR3 region has 16 residues. V was pared by 1 base and J by 3 bases, with 10 bases between. Germline CDR1 and CDR2: SEHNR and FQNEAQ (reference sequence). In DNA form, the CDR3 reads TGTGCCAGCAGCTTAGGGGGCGGCCACTATAATTCACCCCTCCACTTT. Encoded protein: CASSLGGGHYNSPLHF.

This rearrangement joins TRBV7-8 to TRBJ2-1; the D is unclear. Trimming took 5 bases from V and 4 from J, leaving 12 bases between them. This CDR3 contains 14 residues. Germline assignment: CDR1 SGHVS and CDR2 FQNEAQ. The CDR3 reads CASSPSDVYNEQFF. The CDR3 nucleotides are TGTGCCAGCAGCCCCTCAGATGTTTACAATGAGCAGTTCTTC.

The V gene is TRBV4-1, the J gene TRBJ2-7, with D perhaps TRBD2 (7 bases). The CDR3 extends over 14 amino acids. The germline CDR1 and CDR2 sequences are MGHRA and YSYEKL. V lost 1 base to trimming and J lost 2 bases, with 9 bases between them. CDR3 sequence reads: CASSQAGGPYEQYF. The CDR3 region has the DNA TGCGCCAGCAGCCAAGCGGGGGGCCCCTACGAGCAGTACTTC.

This clone is medium-sized. The chain joins TRBV28 to TRBJ1-1; D might be TRBD1 (5 bases). The germline V gene encodes CDR1 MDHEN and CDR2 SYDVKM. V lost 1 base and J 7 bases, leaving 13 bases between the germline ends. The CDR3 length is 14 residues. CDR3 amino acids: CASSLFRGDGEAFF. As DNA, the CDR3 is TGTGCCAGCAGTTTATTTCGGGGGGACGGTGAAGCTTTCTTT.

The chain joins TRBV5-8 to TRBJ2-6, with TRBD1 matching 8 bases. The CDR3 has 16 amino acids. CDR1 is SGHTS and CDR2 is YDEGEE in the germline V gene. V shed 2 bases and J 4 bases; nucleotides not matched to a gene: 5. The CDR3 loop reads CASSFLDRAGANVLTF. CDR3 DNA sequence: TGTGCCAGCAGCTTTCTGGACAGGGCCGGGGCCAACGTCCTGACTTTC.

V is TRBV2 and J is TRBJ1-4; TRBD1 agrees at 7 bases. CDR3 size: 13 residues. Germline CDR1 SNHLY, CDR2 FYNNEI. The trim removed 6 bases at V and 8 bases at J, leaving 6 bases unmatched. The CDR3 DNA follows: TGTGCCAGCAGGGGGACAGTGGGGGAAAAACTGTTTTTT. Protein product: CASRGTVGEKLFF.